This T cell receptor beta chain derives from a study of blood T cell repertoires in COVID-19. The table came from immunoSEQ multiplex PCR; TCRdb's copy has only in-frame clones and leaves some out. Of some 130,000 clones in the sample, about 86% were seen once. The CDR3 length is 13 residues. Germline V gene data show CDR1 as SGHRS and CDR2 as YFSETQ. V lost 0 bases and J lost 1, with 4 bases in between. The receptor was isolated from a woman in her fifties or sixties who had recovered from COVID-19. V and J are TRBV5-1 and TRBJ1-2; no clear D. Material: PBMCs or T cells enriched from blood (not recorded which). In DNA, the CDR3 is TGCGCCAGCAGCTTGGCACATAACTATGGCTACACCTTC. It yields the protein CASSLAHNYGYTF.